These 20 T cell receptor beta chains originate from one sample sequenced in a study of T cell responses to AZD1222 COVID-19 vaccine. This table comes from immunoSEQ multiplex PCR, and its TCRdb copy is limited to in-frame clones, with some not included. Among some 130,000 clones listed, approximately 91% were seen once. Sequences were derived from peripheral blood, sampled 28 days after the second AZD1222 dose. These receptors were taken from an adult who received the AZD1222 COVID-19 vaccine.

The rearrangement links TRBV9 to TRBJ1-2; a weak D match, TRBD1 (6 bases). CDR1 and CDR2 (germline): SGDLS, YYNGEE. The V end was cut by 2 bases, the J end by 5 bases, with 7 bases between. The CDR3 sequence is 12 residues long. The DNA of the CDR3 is TGTGCCAGCAGCGTTACAGGGTATGGCTACACCTTC. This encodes CASSVTGYGYTF.

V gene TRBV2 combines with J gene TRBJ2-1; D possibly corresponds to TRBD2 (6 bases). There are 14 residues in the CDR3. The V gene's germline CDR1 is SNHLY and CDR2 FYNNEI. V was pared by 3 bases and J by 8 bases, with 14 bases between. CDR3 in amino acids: CASSDEGGIDEQFF. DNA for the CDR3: TGTGCCAGCAGTGACGAGGGAGGAATCGATGAGCAGTTCTTC.

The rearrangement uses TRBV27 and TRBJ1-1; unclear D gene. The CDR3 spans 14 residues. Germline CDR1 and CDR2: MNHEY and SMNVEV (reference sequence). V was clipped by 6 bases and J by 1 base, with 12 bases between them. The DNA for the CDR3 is TGTGCCAGCAGGGTGGCCACCCCGAACACTGAAGCTTTCTTT. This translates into CASRVATPNTEAFF.

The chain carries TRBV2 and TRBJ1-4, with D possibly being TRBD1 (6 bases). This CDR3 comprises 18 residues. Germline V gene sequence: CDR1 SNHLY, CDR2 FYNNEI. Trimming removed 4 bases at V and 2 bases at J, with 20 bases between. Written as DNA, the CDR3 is TGTGCCAGCAGTGTAAGAGACAGGAGTTTCTCCACTAATGAAAAACTGTTTTTT. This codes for CASSVRDRSFSTNEKLFF. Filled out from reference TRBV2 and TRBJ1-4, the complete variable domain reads EPEVTQTPSHQVTQMGQEVILRCVPISNHLYFYWYRQILGQKVEFLVSFYNNEISEKSEIFDDQFSVERPDGSNFTLKIRSTKLEDSAMYFCASSVRDRSFSTNEKLFFGSGTQLSVL.

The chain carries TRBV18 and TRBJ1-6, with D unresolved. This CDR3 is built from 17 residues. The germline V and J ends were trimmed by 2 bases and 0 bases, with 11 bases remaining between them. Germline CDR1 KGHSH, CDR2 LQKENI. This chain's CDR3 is CASSPLSPSSYNSPLHF. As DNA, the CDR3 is TGTGCCAGCTCACCATTGTCCCCCAGCTCCTATAATTCACCCCTCCACTTT.

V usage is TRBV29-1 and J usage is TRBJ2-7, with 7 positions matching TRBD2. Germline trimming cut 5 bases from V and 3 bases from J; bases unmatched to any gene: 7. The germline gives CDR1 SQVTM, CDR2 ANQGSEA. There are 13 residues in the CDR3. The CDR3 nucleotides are TGCAGCGTTCGGCTAGCGGATATCTACGAGCAGTACTTC. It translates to CSVRLADIYEQYF.

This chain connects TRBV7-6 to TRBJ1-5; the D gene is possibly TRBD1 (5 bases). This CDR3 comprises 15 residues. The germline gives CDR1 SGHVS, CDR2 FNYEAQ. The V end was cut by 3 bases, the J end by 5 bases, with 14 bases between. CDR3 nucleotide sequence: TGTGCCAGCAGCTTGACAGCCTCTTGGGATCAGCCCCAGCATTTT. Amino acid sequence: CASSLTASWDQPQHF.

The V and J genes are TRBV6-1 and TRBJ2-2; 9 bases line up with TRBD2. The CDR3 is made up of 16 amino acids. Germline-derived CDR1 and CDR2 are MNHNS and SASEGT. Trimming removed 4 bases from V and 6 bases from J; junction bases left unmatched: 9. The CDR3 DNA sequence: TGTGCCAGCAGTGGCGGGGGACTAGCCGGGCCCGGGGAGCTGTTTTTT. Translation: CASSGGGLAGPGELFF.

This CDR3 reads CASSQNPRGGNNYGYTF. The CDR3 DNA reads TGCGCCAGCAGCCAAAACCCTCGCGGGGGGAACAACTATGGCTACACCTTC. The chain links TRBV4-1 to TRBJ1-2; a weak D match, TRBD1 (5 bases). Germline CDR1 is MGHRA and CDR2 is YSYEKL. CDR3 size: 17 residues. V lost 2 bases and J lost 2, with 18 bases in between.

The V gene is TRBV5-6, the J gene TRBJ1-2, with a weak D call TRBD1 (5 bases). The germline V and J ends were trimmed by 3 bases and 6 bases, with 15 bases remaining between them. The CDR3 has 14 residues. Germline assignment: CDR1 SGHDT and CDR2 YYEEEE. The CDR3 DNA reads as TGTGCCAGCAGCTGGTTAGGGAGGGGCGATGGCTACACCTTC. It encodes CASSWLGRGDGYTF. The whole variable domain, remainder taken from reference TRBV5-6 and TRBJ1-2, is DAGVTQSPTHLIKTRGQQVTLRCSPKSGHDTVSWYQQALGQGPQFIFQYYEEEERQRGNFPDRFSGHQFPNYSSELNVNALLLGDSALYLCASSWLGRGDGYTFGSGTRLTVV.

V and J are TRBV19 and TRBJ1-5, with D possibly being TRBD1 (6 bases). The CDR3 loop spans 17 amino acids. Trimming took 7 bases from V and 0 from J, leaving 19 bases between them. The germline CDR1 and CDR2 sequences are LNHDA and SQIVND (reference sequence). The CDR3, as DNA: TGTGCCAGTACCCCTGAGGGGGTTCTTTATAGCAATCAGCCCCAGCATTTT. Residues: CASTPEGVLYSNQPQHF.

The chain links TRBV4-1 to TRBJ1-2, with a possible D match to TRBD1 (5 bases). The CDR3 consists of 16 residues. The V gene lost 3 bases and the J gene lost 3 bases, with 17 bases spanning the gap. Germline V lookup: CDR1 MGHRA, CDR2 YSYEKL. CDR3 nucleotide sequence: TGCGCCAGCAGCCATCCAGCGGTGGGGGGGGACTATGGCTACACCTTC. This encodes CASSHPAVGGDYGYTF.

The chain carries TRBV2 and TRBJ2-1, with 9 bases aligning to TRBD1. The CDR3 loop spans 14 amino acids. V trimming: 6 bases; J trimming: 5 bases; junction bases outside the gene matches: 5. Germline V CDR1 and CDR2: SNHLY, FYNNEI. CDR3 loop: CASRRTGVHNEQFF. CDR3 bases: TGTGCCAGCAGAAGGACAGGGGTACACAATGAGCAGTTCTTC.

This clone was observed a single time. CDR3 DNA: TGTGCCAGCAGCCAAGATAATCGGGAGGGCCGAACCGGGGAGCTGTTTTTT. Translation: CASSQDNREGRTGELFF. The chain couples TRBV4-2 to TRBJ2-2; the match to TRBD2 covers 8 bases. CDR3 length equals 17 residues. V trimming: 0 bases; J trimming: 5 bases; junction bases outside the gene matches: 8. Germline CDR1 and CDR2: LGHNA and YNFKEQ.

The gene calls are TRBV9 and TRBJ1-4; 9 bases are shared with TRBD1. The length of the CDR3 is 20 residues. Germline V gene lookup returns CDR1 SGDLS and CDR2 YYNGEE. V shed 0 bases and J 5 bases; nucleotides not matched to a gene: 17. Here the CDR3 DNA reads TGTGCCAGCAGCGTAGGGGGGGACTGGGACAGGGAAACCCTAAATGAAAAACTGTTTTTT. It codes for CASSVGGDWDRETLNEKLFF.

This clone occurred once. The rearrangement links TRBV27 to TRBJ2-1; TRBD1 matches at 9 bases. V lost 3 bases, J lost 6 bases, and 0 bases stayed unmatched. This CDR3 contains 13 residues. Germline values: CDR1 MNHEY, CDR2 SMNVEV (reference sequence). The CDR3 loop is CASSLTGGNEQFF. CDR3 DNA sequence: TGTGCCAGCAGTTTGACAGGGGGCAATGAGCAGTTCTTC.

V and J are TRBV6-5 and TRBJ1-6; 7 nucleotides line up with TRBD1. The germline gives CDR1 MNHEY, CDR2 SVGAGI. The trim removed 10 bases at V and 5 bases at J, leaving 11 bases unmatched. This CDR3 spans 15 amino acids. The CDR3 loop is CAILWGTAHNSPLHF. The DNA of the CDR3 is TGTGCCATCCTTTGGGGGACAGCACATAATTCACCCCTCCACTTT.

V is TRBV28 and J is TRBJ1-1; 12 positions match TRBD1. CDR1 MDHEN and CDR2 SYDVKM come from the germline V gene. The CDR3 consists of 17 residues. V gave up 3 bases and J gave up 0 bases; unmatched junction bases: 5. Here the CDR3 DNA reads TGTGCCAGCAGTTTCGGGACAGGGGGCTACGTGAACACTGAAGCTTTCTTT. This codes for CASSFGTGGYVNTEAFF.

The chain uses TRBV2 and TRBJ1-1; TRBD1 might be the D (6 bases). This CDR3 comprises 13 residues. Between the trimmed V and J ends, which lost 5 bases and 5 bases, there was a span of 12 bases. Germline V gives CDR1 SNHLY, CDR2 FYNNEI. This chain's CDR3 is CASSSRGDTEAFF. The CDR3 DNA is TGTGCCAGCAGTTCGAGGGGGGATACTGAAGCTTTCTTT.

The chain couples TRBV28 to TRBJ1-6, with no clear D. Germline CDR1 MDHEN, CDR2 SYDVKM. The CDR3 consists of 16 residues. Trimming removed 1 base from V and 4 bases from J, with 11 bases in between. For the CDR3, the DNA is TGTGCCAGCAGTTTATCCCCGGCGGATTATAATTCACCCCTCCACTTT. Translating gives CASSLSPADYNSPLHF.